This passage covers 11 T cell receptor beta chains from one sample sequenced in a study of blood T cell repertoires in COVID-19. Sequencing was performed with immunoSEQ multiplex PCR; in TCRdb, only in-frame clones are kept and a portion is missing. The sample yields more than 60,000 clones, nearly 90% seen once. The sequenced sample consisted of peripheral blood. These receptors originate from a man aged 50-59 years with acute or convalescent COVID-19.

The J gene is TRBJ2-5, the V gene TRBV2; tentatively, D is TRBD1 (6 bases). CDR1 and CDR2 from the germline V gene are SNHLY and FYNNEI. V gave up 6 bases and J gave up 2 bases, with 13 bases separating them. The CDR3 sequence is 14 residues long. The DNA of the CDR3 is TGTGCCAGCAGGTCCGGGACACGACAAGAGACCCAGTACTTC. It specifies CASRSGTRQETQYF. The variable domain in full, with the rest retrieved from reference TRBV2 and TRBJ2-5, is EPEVTQTPSHQVTQMGQEVILRCVPISNHLYFYWYRQILGQKVEFLVSFYNNEISEKSEIFDDQFSVERPDGSNFTLKIRSTKLEDSAMYFCASRSGTRQETQYFGPGTRLLVL.

V usage is TRBV30 and J usage is TRBJ2-7, with a weak D call TRBD1 (5 bases). V was clipped by 8 bases and J by 0 bases, with 11 bases between them. Germline-derived CDR1 and CDR2 are GTSNPN and SVGIG (reference sequence). The length of the CDR3 is 12 residues. CDR3 amino acids: CAVDSFSYEQYF. The CDR3 region has the DNA TGTGCCGTTGACAGCTTCTCCTACGAGCAGTACTTC. The full variable domain, in which reference TRBV30 and TRBJ2-7 provide the parts outside the CDR3, is SQTIHQWPATLVQPVGSPLSLECTVEGTSNPNLYWYRQAAGRGLQLLFYSVGIGQISSEVPQNLSASRPQDRQFILSSKKLLLSDSGFYLCAVDSFSYEQYFGPGTRLTVT.

This chain uses TRBV7-2 with TRBJ2-2, with no clear D. Looked up from germline, CDR1 is SGHTA and CDR2 is FQGNSA. The CDR3 is made up of 13 amino acids. Trimming took off 1 base at V and 7 bases at J, with 7 bases between the two ends. CDR3: CASSLGPGGELFF. The DNA for the CDR3 is TGTGCCAGCAGCTTAGGTCCGGGCGGGGAGCTGTTTTTT. Complete variable domain (other parts from reference TRBV7-2 and TRBJ2-2): GAGVSQSPSNKVTEKGKDVELRCDPISGHTALYWYRQSLGQGLEFLIYFQGNSAPDKSGLPSDRFSAERTGGSVSTLTIQRTQQEDSAVYLCASSLGPGGELFFGEGSRLTVL.

The CDR3 is CASSRTGSMNTEAFF. The CDR3 DNA reads TGTGCCAGCAGCCGGACAGGGAGCATGAACACTGAAGCTTTCTTT. The V gene is TRBV6-5, the J gene TRBJ1-1; TRBD1 agrees at 8 bases. The V and J ends lost 6 bases and 0 bases, in that order; junction bases with no gene match: 6. The CDR3 runs to 15 residues. CDR1 is MNHEY and CDR2 is SVGAGI in the germline V gene.

This clone has more than one count but fewer than ten. The chain employs TRBV28 and TRBJ1-2; D uncertain. The length of the CDR3 is 16 residues. The V end was cut by 2 bases, the J end by 3 bases, with 16 bases between. Germline V lookup: CDR1 MDHEN, CDR2 SYDVKM. The chain's CDR3 is CASSLPHLTSYYGYTF. In nucleotides, the CDR3 is TGTGCCAGCAGTTTACCCCACCTGACATCCTACTATGGCTACACCTTC.

This clone has only one observation. The V gene is TRBV11-3, the J gene TRBJ2-7, with 7 bases matching TRBD2. Germline CDR1 reads SGHNT; CDR2 reads YENEEA. After removal of 3 bases from V and 0 bases from J, the junction contained 5 bases not matched to a gene. The CDR3 length is 15 residues. CDR3 in amino acids: CASSLFAGDSYEQYF. CDR3 coding DNA: TGTGCCAGCAGCTTGTTTGCGGGAGACTCCTACGAGCAGTACTTC.

The chain carries TRBV11-3 and TRBJ2-3, with TRBD1 identical over 7 bases. The CDR3 is made up of 15 amino acids. The V and J ends lost 6 bases and 3 bases, in that order; junction bases with no gene match: 9. Germline V lookup: CDR1 SGHNT, CDR2 YENEEA. The CDR3 sequence is CASRNDRDRTDTQYF. CDR3 bases: TGTGCCAGCAGAAATGACAGGGATAGGACAGATACGCAGTATTTT.

J is TRBJ1-5 and V is TRBV10-1, with 8 bases lining up with TRBD1. The trim removed 8 bases at V and 7 bases at J, leaving 10 bases unmatched. From germline, CDR1 is WNHNN and CDR2 SYGVQD (reference sequence). This CDR3 contains 14 residues. The CDR3 sequence: CASLRRQGPQPQHF. The CDR3 nucleotides read TGCGCCAGCCTTAGACGACAGGGGCCCCAGCCCCAGCATTTT.

The J gene is TRBJ1-1, the V gene TRBV19; D is undetermined. Deletions cut 5 bases from V and 0 bases from J, with 16 bases between. Germline values: CDR1 LNHDA, CDR2 SQIVND (reference sequence). The CDR3 contains 16 residues. The CDR3 DNA follows: TGTGCCAGTAGTGATGACCCGGGTGGCATGAACACTGAAGCTTTCTTT. Translating gives CASSDDPGGMNTEAFF. The whole variable domain, filled in from reference TRBV19 and TRBJ1-1, reads DGGITQSPKYLFRKEGQNVTLSCEQNLNHDAMYWYRQDPGQGLRLIYYSQIVNDFQKGDIAEGYSVSREKKESFPLTVTSAQKNPTAFYLCASSDDPGGMNTEAFFGQGTRLTVV.

V is TRBV19 and J is TRBJ1-2, with TRBD1 as a possible D gene (5 bases). The ends were cut back, 3 bases at V and 3 bases at J, with 14 bases in the middle. Germline assignment: CDR1 LNHDA and CDR2 SQIVND (reference sequence). The CDR3 is made up of 15 amino acids. CDR3 amino acids: CASSMGDWDYYGYTF. The CDR3 coding sequence is TGTGCCAGTAGTATGGGTGATTGGGACTACTATGGCTACACCTTC.

This chain uses TRBV6-6 with TRBJ2-2; the D gene is possibly TRBD1 (5 bases). The CDR3 loop spans 13 amino acids. The germline V gene encodes CDR1 MNHNY and CDR2 SVGAGI (reference sequence). Trimming shortened V by 5 bases and J by 8 bases, and 12 bases separated the two germline ends. CDR3 DNA: TGTGCCAGCAGTCCCGAAGGGGTTGGGGAGCTGTTTTTT. This translates into CASSPEGVGELFF.